Below are 14 T cell receptor beta chains sequenced from a single sample in a study of regulatory T cells in long-lasting Graves disease. Time point reported: persistent/refractory GD, antithyroid drugs over 5 years with positive TRAb. PBMC RNA was the source of the TCR library. Combining iRepertoire HTBI primers with Arm-PCR of CDR3 regions, the authors built TCR beta libraries. TCRdb analysed the multiplex PCR reads with MiXCR anew, one entry per CDR3 protein. The repertoire consists of 350,000 to 500,000 distinct CDR3 sequences, with 21% occurring once and the leading ten covering around an eighth. Sequencing was performed on peripheral blood mononuclear cells (PBMCs), taken when the disease was refractory, from a patient treated with antithyroid drugs. These receptors were taken from a female donor with Graves disease.

A note on this clonotype: A read error may be the cause here, since a much bigger clone is one base away. This chain uses TRBV6-1 with TRBJ2-5; 8 bases are shared with TRBD2. Germline V gene lookup returns CDR1 MNHNS and CDR2 SASEGT. This CDR3 spans 15 amino acids. After removal of 6 bases from V and 1 base from J, the junction contained 7 bases not matched to a gene. CDR3 amino acids: CASSWSAGAQETQYF. In nucleotides, the CDR3 is TGTGCCAGCAGCTGGTCAGCGGGAGCCCAAGAGACCCAGTACTTC.

The sample holds many counts of this clonotype. The rearrangement links TRBV7-2 to TRBJ2-7; D might be TRBD1 (6 bases). The germline gives CDR1 SGHTA, CDR2 FQGNSA. The CDR3 extends over 14 amino acids. V was shortened by 3 bases and J by 3 bases, with 12 bases between the two germline ends. The CDR3 DNA is TGTGCCAGCAGCTTTAACAGGGAAAACTACGAGCAGTACTTC. It translates to CASSFNRENYEQYF.

Turning to this clonotype: Relative to the germline gene, one junction end is altered; a read error may explain this. The genes are TRBV3-1 and TRBJ1-1, with D maybe TRBD1 (5 bases). The germline V gene has CDR1 LGHDT and CDR2 YNNKEL (reference sequence). The CDR3 loop spans 18 amino acids. CDR3 nucleotide sequence: TGTGCCAGCAGCCGGCACCGGGACCGCTCCCCCTTGGACACGGAAGCTTTCTTT. Translating gives CASSRHRDRSPLDTEAFF.

The table lists this clonotype with many counts. V and J are TRBV10-3 and TRBJ2-7; D possibly uses TRBD1 or TRBD2 (5 bases each). V lost 7 bases and J 5 bases, leaving 12 bases between the germline ends. CDR1 and CDR2 from the germline V gene are ENHRY and SYGVKD. The CDR3 has 12 amino acids. CDR3 in DNA: TGTGCCATCACGGGGCTCACCGACGAGCAGTACTTC. It specifies CAITGLTDEQYF.

CDR3 loop: CATSRQSGGGEKLFF. CDR3 sequence (DNA): TGTGCCACCAGCAGACAATCAGGAGGCGGCGAAAAACTGTTTTTT. This chain uses TRBV15 with TRBJ1-4; the D is unclear. Germline V CDR1 and CDR2: LNHNV, YYDKDF (reference sequence). V shed 2 bases and J shed 8 bases, with 15 bases lying between them. The CDR3 is 15 amino acids.

This sequence joins TRBV9 and TRBJ1-2; no clear D. Trimming pared 3 bases from V and 7 bases from J, leaving 19 bases between. In germline, CDR1 is SGDLS, CDR2 YYNGEE. This CDR3 region has 15 residues. CDR3 residues: CASSARPEVGPGYTF. CDR3 DNA sequence: TGTGCCAGCAGCGCGAGGCCCGAAGTTGGGCCTGGCTACACCTTC.

On this clonotype itself: The junction differs from germline at one of its ends, possibly a read error. The chain links TRBV5-5 to TRBJ2-7, with 8 nucleotides matching TRBD1. Germline CDR1 is SGHKS and CDR2 is YYEKEE (reference sequence). This CDR3 region has 12 residues. CDR3 residues: CASWQGANERYF. DNA of the CDR3: TGTGCCAGCTGGCAGGGGGCGAACGAGCGGTACTTC.

This clonotype was detected only a few times. The CDR3 loop reads CASSLHKGSDEKLFF. CDR3 coding DNA: TGTGCCAGCAGCCTACACAAGGGGTCGGATGAAAAACTGTTTTTT. The rearrangement uses TRBV7-9 and TRBJ1-4; perhaps TRBD1 as D (5 bases). The CDR3 sequence is 15 residues long. Germline lookup yields CDR1 SEHNR and CDR2 FQNEAQ (reference sequence). V lost 5 bases, J lost 6 bases, and 16 bases lay in between.

The CDR3 DNA reads TGTGCCAGCAAGAGGGGCTTCGGGACTAGTCAGACAGATACGCAGTATTTT. Translation gives CASKRGFGTSQTDTQYF. The chain has TRBV27 and TRBJ2-3; 8 bases match TRBD2. This CDR3 region has 17 residues. CDR1 and CDR2 (germline): MNHEY, SMNVEV (reference sequence). With V trimmed by 7 bases and J by 3 bases, 15 bases remained unmatched.

This clonotype was detected only a few times. The chain combines TRBV12-3 or TRBV12-4 with TRBJ2-3; TRBD2 agrees at 10 bases. This CDR3 is 14 amino acids long. The trim removed 3 bases at V and 6 bases at J, leaving 3 bases unmatched. CDR3 residues: CASSFSGRRDTQYF. In nucleotides, the CDR3 is TGTGCCAGCAGTTTTAGCGGGAGGAGGGATACGCAGTATTTT.

The CDR3 nucleotides read TGTGCCAGCAGCCAAGGAGGGGGATCGGGGACCGGGGAGCTGTTTTTT. The encoded protein is CASSQGGGSGTGELFF. The chain couples TRBV9 to TRBJ2-2; D possibly uses TRBD1 or TRBD2 (6 bases each). Trimming removed 4 bases at V and 5 bases at J, with 18 bases between. Germline V CDR1 and CDR2: SGDLS, YYNGEE. The CDR3 loop spans 16 amino acids.

In this sample, this clonotype turned up many times. The V gene is TRBV7-8, the J gene TRBJ1-6; D might be TRBD1 (5 bases). CDR1 and CDR2 from the germline V gene are SGHVS and FQNEAQ. V lost 3 bases, J lost 7 bases, and 10 bases lay in between. This CDR3 contains 14 residues. This CDR3 reads CASSFRVGNSPLHF. In nucleotides, the CDR3 is TGTGCCAGCAGCTTCAGGGTGGGCAATTCACCCCTCCACTTT.

This clonotype was recorded at least ten times. The chain employs TRBV6-1 and TRBJ1-1, with D perhaps TRBD1 (6 bases). CDR1 and CDR2 (germline): MNHNS, SASEGT. This CDR3 is 14 amino acids long. Trimming pared 8 bases from V and 0 bases from J, leaving 13 bases between. DNA for the CDR3: TGTGCCAGCCTCGGTGGGGGCATGAACACTGAAGCTTTCTTT. This codes for CASLGGGMNTEAFF.

The V call is TRBV30, the J call TRBJ2-1, with D possibly TRBD2 on 5 matching bases. Trimming removed 7 bases at V and 7 bases at J, with 11 bases between. This CDR3 has 11 amino acids. Germline CDR1 and CDR2: GTSNPN and SVGIG (reference sequence). CDR3 DNA: TGTGCCTCCACTAGTCTGAATGAGCAGTTCTTC. Protein product: CASTSLNEQFF.